A selection of T cell receptor beta chains follows, all from one sample in a study of molecular identifiers for immune sequencing clone quantification. TCRdb reprocessed the PCR reads with MiXCR, giving one entry per CDR3 protein. The sample holds about 640,000 distinct CDR3 sequences, nearly 20% seen once. The sequenced sample was naive CD8+ T cells from blood, with Jurkat cell RNA spiked in. These TCRs come from a human donor in good health. Some libraries in this study had Jurkat cell RNA spiked in. Each CDR3 is given with its conserved first and last residue. Each record gives: J gene, V gene, D gene, clone size, CDR3 protein, CDR3 DNA. D genes are given only for firm matches. Clone size is not always given. Where it is, it says once, few, many or a class for expanded clones.

>TRBJ2-7|TRBV4-3|TRBD2|many
CASSQEGVAGASYEQYF
TGCGCCAGCAGCCAAGAGGGAGTAGCGGGAGCCTCCTACGAGCAGTACTTC
>TRBJ1-5|TRBV2|NA|many
CASSDERGSNQPQHF
TGTGCCAGCAGTGACGAAAGGGGAAGCAATCAGCCCCAGCATTTT
>TRBJ2-7|TRBV10-3|NA|many
CAISGGISYEQYF
TGTGCCATCAGTGGGGGCATCTCCTACGAGCAGTACTTC
>TRBJ2-2|TRBV28|NA|NA
CASSPRVVNTGELFF
TGTGCCAGCAGTCCCCGGGTAGTAAACACCGGGGAGCTGTTTTTT
>TRBJ1-1|TRBV2|NA|NA
CASSLKGGGTEAFF
TGTGCCAGCAGTCTTAAGGGAGGTGGGACTGAAGCTTTCTTT
>TRBJ2-7|TRBV7-2|NA|many
CASSRDGGSYEQYF
TGTGCCAGCAGCCGTGACGGGGGAAGCTACGAGCAGTACTTC
>TRBJ2-7|TRBV20-1|NA|many
CSAPRFGDIKSYEQYF
TGCAGTGCCCCTAGGTTCGGCGATATTAAGTCCTACGAGCAGTACTTC
>TRBJ1-1|TRBV5-1|NA|many
CASSLFVGGDNTEAFF
TGCGCCAGCAGCTTGTTCGTGGGGGGGGATAACACTGAAGCTTTCTTT
>TRBJ2-1|TRBV7-2|TRBD2|many
CASSFTSGGYNEQFF
TGTGCCAGCAGCTTTACTAGCGGGGGTTACAATGAGCAGTTCTTC
>TRBJ2-3|TRBV30|NA|many
CASQPTGTSTDTQYF
TGTGCCTCTCAACCCACTGGTACTAGCACAGATACGCAGTATTTT
>TRBJ1-6|TRBV6-1|NA|few
CASSEARTVLQNSPLHF
TGTGCCAGCAGTGAAGCGAGGACGGTCCTCCAAAATTCACCCCTCCACTTT
>TRBJ1-2|TRBV2|TRBD1|many
CASSEGTGVLLNGYTF
TGTGCCAGCAGTGAAGGGACAGGGGTGTTGTTGAATGGCTACACCTTC
>TRBJ1-4|TRBV2|TRBD1|NA
CASRATGGPSNEKLSF
TGTGCCAGCAGAGCTACAGGGGGACCCTCTAATGAAAAACTGTCTTTT
>TRBJ1-1|TRBV27|NA|many
CASSFNARSEAFF
TGTGCCAGCAGTTTTAACGCGCGTTCCGAAGCTTTCTTT
>TRBJ2-7|TRBV18|NA|many
CASSPPEGFRSYEQYF
TGTGCCAGCTCACCACCGGAAGGGTTTAGGTCCTACGAGCAGTACTTC
>TRBJ2-7|TRBV7-9|NA|many
CASSPILFTRESGHEQYF
TGTGCCAGCAGCCCAATTCTTTTTACGAGGGAGTCAGGCCACGAGCAGTACTTC
>TRBJ1-1|TRBV3-1|NA|many
CASSQDGGNTEAFF
TGTGCCAGCAGCCAAGATGGGGGGAACACTGAAGCTTTCTTT
>TRBJ1-1|TRBV11-2|NA|many
CASSSLLDTEAFF
TGTGCCAGCAGCTCACTACTCGACACTGAAGCTTTCTTT
>TRBJ2-7|TRBV2|NA|NA
CASSNPGTPYEQYF
TGTGCCAGCAGTAACCCCGGGACACCTTACGAGCAGTACTTC
>TRBJ2-3|TRBV2|NA|many
CASSEGWGTSTDTQYF
TGTGCCAGCAGTGAAGGTTGGGGGACTAGCACAGATACGCAGTATTTT
>TRBJ2-3|TRBV7-8|TRBD1|many
CASSSPQGTDTQYF
TGTGCCAGCAGCTCGCCACAGGGGACAGATACGCAGTATTTT
>TRBJ2-3|TRBV9|TRBD2|many
CASSVATSGNTDTQYF
TGTGCCAGCAGCGTAGCAACTAGCGGGAATACAGATACGCAGTATTTT
>TRBJ2-2|TRBV4-3|NA|many
CASSPSGGASYTGELFF
TGCGCCAGCAGCCCGTCAGGGGGGGCATCGTACACCGGGGAGCTGTTTTTT
>TRBJ1-1|TRBV12-3/TRBV12-4|TRBD1|many
CASRRGQGNTEAFF
TGTGCCAGCAGACGAGGACAGGGGAACACTGAAGCTTTCTTT
>TRBJ2-4|TRBV7-9|NA|many
CASSSGVAKNIQYF
TGTGCCAGCAGCTCCGGGGTTGCCAAAAACATTCAGTACTTC
>TRBJ2-3|TRBV19|NA|many
CASSTGQRTPDTQYF
TGTGCCAGTAGTACGGGACAACGAACCCCAGATACGCAGTATTTT
>TRBJ2-3|TRBV27|TRBD2|many
CASSFIAGVDTQYF
TGTGCCAGCAGTTTTATAGCGGGGGTGGATACGCAGTATTTT
>TRBJ2-7|TRBV29-1|TRBD2|many
CSVEGQGLTYEQYF
TGCAGCGTTGAAGGGCAGGGACTAACCTACGAGCAGTACTTC
>TRBJ2-1|TRBV6-6|NA|NA
CACSLGEYNEQFF
TGTGCCTGCAGCTTGGGAGAGTACAATGAGCAGTTCTTC
>TRBJ2-1|TRBV27|NA|few
CASSLSRSPPNDEQFF
TGTGCCAGCAGTTTATCCCGGAGCCCGCCCAACGATGAGCAGTTCTTC
>TRBJ2-1|TRBV7-9|TRBD2|many
CASSLDGRAGNEQFF
TGTGCCAGCAGCTTAGACGGGAGGGCCGGCAATGAGCAGTTCTTC
>TRBJ1-3|TRBV29-1|NA|many
CSVVRQNSGNTIYF
TGCAGCGTTGTAAGGCAGAACTCTGGAAACACCATATATTTT
>TRBJ1-1|TRBV6-2/TRBV6-3|NA|many
CASSAPGHSLSAEAFF
TGTGCCAGCTCCGCCCCGGGACACTCTCTTTCTGCTGAAGCTTTCTTT
>TRBJ2-7|TRBV3-1|NA|few
CASSSLDNMGDEQYF
TGTGCCAGCAGCTCCCTTGATAATATGGGGGACGAGCAGTACTTC
>TRBJ2-1|TRBV7-2|TRBD2|NA
CASSRGGSSYNEQFF
TGTGCCAGCAGCCGCGGGGGGAGCTCCTACAATGAGCAGTTCTTC
>TRBJ2-3|TRBV7-6|TRBD2|many
CASSLAGGPADLYF
TGTGCCAGCAGCCTAGCGGGGGGGCCCGCCGATTTGTATTTT
>TRBJ1-5|TRBV28|NA|many
CASSFIRQPQHF
TGTGCCAGCAGTTTTATTAGGCAGCCCCAGCATTTT
>TRBJ2-5|TRBV20-1|NA|many
CSARGRGYF
TGCAGTGCTAGAGGAAGAGGGTACTTC
>TRBJ1-1|TRBV4-1|NA|many
CASSQDADTEAFF
TGCGCCAGCAGCCAAGACGCGGACACTGAAGCTTTCTTT
>TRBJ2-2|TRBV12-3/TRBV12-4|NA|few
CAFSKGSNTGELFF
TGTGCCTTTTCCAAGGGTTCGAACACCGGGGAGCTGTTTTTT
>TRBJ2-7|TRBV19|TRBD1|many
CASSTRDRGLDEQYF
TGTGCCAGTAGTACCCGGGACAGGGGGTTGGACGAGCAGTACTTC
>TRBJ2-5|TRBV12-3/TRBV12-4|NA|many
CASRPPKYQETQYF
TGTGCCAGCAGGCCACCGAAGTACCAAGAGACCCAGTACTTC
>TRBJ2-3|TRBV20-1|TRBD2|few
CSANGLAGGMTDTQYF
TGCAGTGCTAACGGACTAGCGGGGGGGATGACAGATACGCAGTATTTT
>TRBJ2-1|TRBV24-1|TRBD1|many
CATSAGQGSWYNEQFF
TGTGCCACCAGTGCCGGACAGGGAAGCTGGTACAATGAGCAGTTCTTC
>TRBJ2-3|TRBV2|NA|many
CASSETAQAGDTQYF
TGTGCCAGCAGTGAAACGGCCCAGGCGGGAGATACGCAGTATTTT
>TRBJ2-7|TRBV13|NA|many
CASSLNTVPWEQYF
TGTGCCAGCAGCTTAAATACGGTCCCTTGGGAGCAGTACTTC
>TRBJ1-1|TRBV28|NA|many
CASSFHTGSDTEAFF
TGTGCCAGCAGTTTTCATACAGGGAGCGACACTGAAGCTTTCTTT
>TRBJ2-1|TRBV19|NA|few
CASSYGPPTVHEQFF
TGTGCCAGTAGTTATGGTCCACCAACAGTACATGAGCAGTTCTTC
>TRBJ2-7|TRBV11-1|TRBD2|many
CASSLRLAENYEQYF
TGTGCCAGCAGCTTACGGCTAGCGGAGAACTACGAGCAGTACTTC
>TRBJ2-7|TRBV27|TRBD2|many
CASMGGGFREQYF
TGTGCCAGCATGGGGGGGGGGTTCCGCGAGCAGTACTTC
>TRBJ1-4|TRBV7-9|NA|many
CASSSPITVGEKLFF
TGTGCCAGCAGCTCACCCATAACCGTAGGAGAAAAACTGTTTTTT
>TRBJ1-2|TRBV3-1|NA|many
CASSPFRGPYGYTF
TGTGCCAGCAGCCCCTTCCGAGGGCCCTATGGCTACACCTTC